One sample yielded the 28 T cell receptor beta chains listed below, sequenced in a study of T-cell reconstitution after alpha-beta-depleted transplantation in children (dated by TCRdb to about 2016). The library was made by PCR. Reads for this sample came from an Illumina HiSeq 2500. Molecular barcoding was employed in the preparation of TCR libraries, with unique molecular identifiers being used to normalize TCRbeta repertoire quantification. TCRdb reran the public reads through fastp at Q25 and MiXCR, keeping productive beta chains. Rows with a matching CDR3 protein are joined into one entry that keeps the most common DNA and genes. In this sample the table shows about 27,000 distinct CDR3 sequences, under 7% of which occur a single time. 7% of the sample rests with the top ten. The treatment or condition tag for this specimen amounts to: allogeneic hematopoietic cell transplantation with graft depleted of TCRalphabeta T cells and CD19 B cells.

This material consisted of PBMCs, mostly from graft donor cells, taken 180 days after TCRalphabeta/CD19-depleted stem cell transplant. These receptors came from a male patient aged 10-17 years who had a stem cell transplant for acute myeloid leukemia, so the T cells may come from the graft donor.

This clonotype came up many times. This chain joins TRBV28 and TRBJ1-2; no reliable D call. Germline CDR1 and CDR2: MDHEN and SYDVKM. The CDR3 has 11 amino acids. V was clipped by 8 bases and J by 7 bases, with 11 bases between them. The CDR3 loop reads CASVNSGGYTF. The CDR3 region has the DNA TGTGCCAGCGTCAACAGCGGTGGCTACACCTTC.

Of note for this clonotype: This may come from a read error, since a much larger clone is one base off. CDR3 DNA sequence: TGTGCCAGCAGTTTGGAGGGTATAACCTTTCAGCCCCAGCATTTT. It specifies CASSLEGITFQPQHF. The V and J genes are TRBV6-2 or TRBV6-3 and TRBJ1-5, with unresolved D. The CDR3 spans 15 residues. The germline gives CDR1 MNHEY, CDR2 SVGEGT. V was cut by 4 bases and J by 6 bases, with 16 bases left in between.

This clonotype has ten or more counts. The chain links TRBV20-1 to TRBJ1-1; D unclear. The V end lost 6 bases, the J end lost 1 base, and 15 bases lay between the germline ends. Germline CDR1 is DFQATT and CDR2 is SNEGSKA (reference sequence). CDR3 length equals 14 residues. The CDR3 nucleotides read TGCAGTGCATGGTCAGGACTCACGAACACTGAAGCTTTCTTT. Translation gives CSAWSGLTNTEAFF.

The sample holds many counts of this clonotype. CDR3 DNA sequence: TGTGCCATCGATACGGGCAGGCAGGGCGGGTTCCATGGCTACACCTTC. Protein: CAIDTGRQGGFHGYTF. The chain joins TRBV10-3 to TRBJ1-2, with a tentative D call TRBD1 (5 bases). Germline CDR1 ENHRY, CDR2 SYGVKD. V was pared by 8 bases and J by 6 bases, with 25 bases between. The CDR3 sequence is 16 residues long.

By proportion, this clonotype is medium-sized. The gene calls are TRBV7-2 and TRBJ1-2, with D perhaps matching TRBD1 (5 bases). From germline, CDR1 is SGHTA and CDR2 FQGNSA. This CDR3 comprises 13 residues. Trimming removed 1 base at V and 3 bases at J, with 6 bases between. The CDR3 sequence: CASSLGGDYGYTF. The DNA for the CDR3 is TGTGCCAGCAGCTTAGGAGGGGACTATGGCTACACCTTC.

Ten or more counts support this clonotype. V and J are TRBV10-3 and TRBJ1-2; possibly TRBD1 for D (5 bases). The CDR3 has 14 residues. Trimming removed 4 bases from V and 4 bases from J, with 13 bases in between. Per the germline V gene, CDR1 is ENHRY and CDR2 is SYGVKD. CDR3 nucleotide sequence: TGTGCCATCAGTGTGGGGTCAGGGTCCTATGGCTACACCTTC. Residues: CAISVGSGSYGYTF.

This clonotype has ten or more counts. The chain has TRBV5-8 and TRBJ1-2, with 9 bases that match TRBD1. This CDR3 comprises 15 residues. The V gene end was trimmed by 0 bases and the J gene end by 6 bases; junction bases not matched to a gene: 6. The germline gives CDR1 SGHTS, CDR2 YDEGEE. As DNA, the CDR3 is TGTGCCAGCAGCTTGGGGGGACAGGGTTTTGATGGCTACACCTTC. Translated: CASSLGGQGFDGYTF.

This clonotype appeared many times. At one end, the junction sequence differs from germline, possibly due to a read error. The CDR3 region has the DNA TGCGCCAGCAGCCAAGATCTGGGACTAGCGGGATACAGTTCTAGCACATATACGCAGTATTTT. This sequence encodes CASSQDLGLAGYSSSTYTQYF. The chain couples TRBV4-1 to TRBJ2-3, with 13 bases that match TRBD2. The CDR3 is made up of 21 amino acids. Germline CDR1 is MGHRA and CDR2 is YSYEKL.

This clonotype was seen many times. The genes are TRBV20-1 and TRBJ2-1, with 11 bases aligning to TRBD2. CDR1 and CDR2 from the germline V gene are DFQATT and SNEGSKA (reference sequence). V lost 0 bases and J lost 10; bases outside the gene matches: 8. There are 15 residues in the CDR3. The CDR3 loop reads CSARETSGSWGEQFF. The DNA of the CDR3 is TGCAGTGCTAGAGAAACTAGCGGGAGTTGGGGGGAGCAGTTCTTC.

This clonotype was seen repeatedly, ten times or more. The chain combines TRBV6-5 with TRBJ2-1; D gene unclear. This CDR3 contains 16 residues. V lost 7 bases to trimming and J lost 6 bases, with 22 bases between them. The germline V gene encodes CDR1 MNHEY and CDR2 SVGAGI. For the CDR3, the DNA is TGTGCCAGCATTCTCGAAGGAACACTGTCCCCCAATGAGCAGTTCTTC. Translation gives CASILEGTLSPNEQFF.

This clonotype was seen at least ten times. The rearrangement uses TRBV30 and TRBJ1-2, with D hard to call. The germline CDR1 and CDR2 sequences are GTSNPN and SVGIG (reference sequence). The CDR3 runs 12 residues. V was clipped by 4 bases and J by 8 bases, with 14 bases between them. The CDR3: CAWMFGDEGYTF. CDR3 coding DNA: TGTGCCTGGATGTTCGGCGATGAGGGCTACACCTTC.

This clonotype was recorded many times. The V and J genes are TRBV12-3 or TRBV12-4 and TRBJ2-1; 9 positions match TRBD2. The CDR3 is 12 residues long. The V gene end was trimmed by 5 bases and the J gene end by 13 bases; junction bases not matched to a gene: 6. CDR3 nucleotides: TGTGCCAGCAGTGAGACACTAGCGGGTCAGTTCTTC. Translated, it gives CASSETLAGQFF.

There are many counts of this clonotype. V gene TRBV7-8 combines with J gene TRBJ1-5; weak D call: TRBD1 (5 bases). Germline-derived CDR1 and CDR2 are SGHVS and FQNEAQ. CDR3 size: 17 residues. V lost 1 base to trimming and J lost 6 bases, with 19 bases between them. The DNA for the CDR3 is TGTGCCAGCAGCTTAGGGGGCCGTGGGCTCATCGGTCAGCCCCAGCATTTT. Residues: CASSLGGRGLIGQPQHF.

The chain carries TRBV5-6 and TRBJ1-4; D not certain. The germline CDR1 and CDR2 sequences are SGHDT and YYEEEE. The CDR3 has 15 amino acids. V gave up 4 bases and J gave up 7 bases, with 17 bases separating them. The CDR3 region is CASSPRRLGGEKLFF. The CDR3 DNA reads TGTGCCAGCAGCCCCCGGCGCCTTGGAGGTGAAAAACTGTTTTTT.

This sequence joins TRBV21-1 and TRBJ2-7; the D segment call TRBD1 is taken from the table without a DNA check. TRBV21-1 is assigned pseudogene status. CDR3 size: 14 residues. CDR3 in amino acids: CASSKWTSTYEQYV. In DNA form, the CDR3 reads TGTGCCAGCAGCAAGTGGACATCTACCTACGAGCAGTACGTC.

This clonotype was seen repeatedly, ten times or more. The chain is built from TRBV9 and TRBJ2-7; 7 nucleotides line up with TRBD2. Germline V gene lookup returns CDR1 SGDLS and CDR2 YYNGEE. The CDR3 has 15 residues. Unmatched junction bases numbered 12, after V lost 4 bases and J lost 5 bases. The CDR3: CASSLGGEGNHEQYF. CDR3 coding DNA: TGTGCCAGCAGCCTAGGAGGGGAGGGGAACCACGAGCAGTACTTC.

This clonotype was observed many times. J is TRBJ2-3 and V is TRBV20-1; possibly TRBD2 for D (6 bases). The germline gives CDR1 DFQATT, CDR2 SNEGSKA (reference sequence). V gave up 3 bases and J gave up 3 bases, with 16 bases separating them. This CDR3 contains 15 residues. Written as DNA, the CDR3 is TGCAGTGCTAGGGGACCGGGACTCCCTACAGATACGCAGTATTTT. The encoded protein is CSARGPGLPTDTQYF.

This clonotype has at least ten counts. The chain combines TRBV28 with TRBJ2-1, with D perhaps assigned TRBD1 or TRBD2 (5 bases each). V was cut by 2 bases and J by 6 bases, with 14 bases left in between. This CDR3 comprises 15 residues. Germline V gives CDR1 MDHEN, CDR2 SYDVKM. CDR3 sequence: CASSLAGAEGNEQFF. CDR3 bases: TGTGCCAGCAGTTTAGCCGGGGCCGAGGGCAATGAGCAGTTCTTC.

This clonotype has ten or more counts. The chain carries TRBV6-5 and TRBJ1-3; D is undetermined. The V end lost 6 bases, the J end lost 0 bases, and 12 bases lay between the germline ends. This CDR3 is 15 amino acids long. From germline, CDR1 is MNHEY and CDR2 SVGAGI. CDR3 nucleotide sequence: TGTGCCAGCAGGACTGACTGGAGCTCTGGAAACACCATATATTTT. The encoded protein is CASRTDWSSGNTIYF.

This clonotype was picked up many times. This chain uses TRBV28 with TRBJ2-1, with a weak D call TRBD2 (5 bases). CDR1 is MDHEN and CDR2 is SYDVKM in the germline V gene. This CDR3 has 12 residues. Trimming cost V 8 bases and J 2 bases, with 7 bases left between them. The DNA of the CDR3 is TGTGCCAGCGGAGCGGCCTACAATGAGCAGTTCTTC. Encoded protein: CASGAAYNEQFF.

On this clonotype itself: One end of the junction varies from germline; a read error may be responsible. The gene calls are TRBV20-1 and TRBJ1-5, with D hard to call. CDR3 size: 19 residues. Looked up from germline, CDR1 is DFQATT and CDR2 is SNEGSKA (reference sequence). This CDR3 is CCALGAGSGGFYSNQPQHF. In DNA, the CDR3 is TGCTGTGCCTTAGGTGCGGGCAGCGGCGGGTTCTATAGCAATCAGCCCCAGCATTTT.

This clonotype was picked up many times. The CDR3 nucleotides read TGTGCCAGCAGCCCCTGGGGTACTCGCCCCAGTGAGCAGTTCTTC. Translating it yields CASSPWGTRPSEQFF. The chain recombines TRBV9 with TRBJ2-1, with no clear D. Germline assignment: CDR1 SGDLS and CDR2 YYNGEE. V lost 4 bases to trimming and J lost 9 bases, with 20 bases between them. The CDR3 consists of 15 residues.

This clonotype was observed many times. This sequence joins TRBV29-1 and TRBJ1-1; perhaps TRBD1 as D (6 bases). V lost 4 bases and J 7 bases, leaving 19 bases between the germline ends. This CDR3 has 14 residues. Germline lookup yields CDR1 SQVTM and CDR2 ANQGSEA. Here the CDR3 DNA reads TGCAGCGTTGCACAGGGAAAAGGAAGGGGTGAAGCTTTCTTT. Its translation: CSVAQGKGRGEAFF. The whole variable domain, remainder taken from reference TRBV29-1 and TRBJ1-1, is SAVISQKPSRDICQRGTSLTIQCQVDSQVTMMFWYRQQPGQSLTLIATANQGSEATYESGFVIDKFPISRPNLTFSTLTVSNMSPEDSSIYLCSVAQGKGRGEAFFGQGTRLTVV.

This clonotype was picked up many times. The chain is built from TRBV7-9 and TRBJ1-5, with a possible D match to TRBD1 (5 bases). Germline loops: CDR1 SEHNR, CDR2 FQNEAQ (reference sequence). V lost 5 bases, J lost 0 bases, and 11 bases lay in between. The CDR3 extends over 15 amino acids. The CDR3: CASSPEGYSNQPQHF. The CDR3 DNA is TGTGCCAGCAGCCCGGAGGGGTATAGCAATCAGCCCCAGCATTTT. The full variable domain, completed using reference TRBV7-9 and TRBJ1-5, is DTGVSQNPRHKITKRGQNVTFRCDPISEHNRLYWYRQTLGQGPEFLTYFQNEAQLEKSRLLSDRFSAERPKGSFSTLEIQRTEQGDSAMYLCASSPEGYSNQPQHFGDGTRLSIL.

This clonotype appeared many times. J is TRBJ2-3 and V is TRBV9, with D possibly being TRBD2 (6 bases). The CDR3 is 11 amino acids. The V end was cut by 3 bases, the J end by 8 bases, with 7 bases between. Germline-derived CDR1 and CDR2 are SGDLS and YYNGEE. For the CDR3, the DNA is TGTGCCAGCAGCGCGGGAGTTACGCAGTATTTT. This sequence encodes CASSAGVTQYF. Filled out from reference TRBV9 and TRBJ2-3, the complete variable domain reads DSGVTQTPKHLITATGQRVTLRCSPRSGDLSVYWYQQSLDQGLQFLIQYYNGEERAKGNILERFSAQQFPDLHSELNLSSLELGDSALYFCASSAGVTQYFGPGTRLTVL.

This clonotype has a count of ten or more. The gene calls are TRBV9 and TRBJ1-1; 10 bases align to TRBD1. After removal of 3 bases from V and 4 bases from J, the junction contained 9 bases not matched to a gene. The germline V gene encodes CDR1 SGDLS and CDR2 YYNGEE. CDR3 length: 16 amino acids. The CDR3 loop reads CASSARQGAHATEAFF. CDR3 nucleotides: TGTGCCAGCAGCGCCCGACAGGGGGCGCACGCCACTGAAGCTTTCTTT.

By share of the sample, this clonotype is large. The chain combines TRBV27 with TRBJ2-7, with unresolved D. The CDR3 is 12 amino acids. V was pared by 5 bases and J by 6 bases, with 11 bases between. Germline V gives CDR1 MNHEY, CDR2 SMNVEV (reference sequence). The CDR3 DNA follows: TGTGCCAGCAGTCCTAACCGGCGCGAGCAGTACTTC. It is translated as CASSPNRREQYF.

Many counts were recorded for this clonotype. The rearrangement uses TRBV24-1 and TRBJ2-3, with a tentative D call TRBD1 (6 bases). Germline loops: CDR1 KGHDR, CDR2 SFDVKD. V lost 9 bases to trimming and J lost 2 bases, with 14 bases between them. The CDR3 is made up of 14 amino acids. CDR3 nucleotides: TGTGCCACCCAGCAGACAGGTCACACAGATACGCAGTATTTT. It yields the protein CATQQTGHTDTQYF.